Presented here are 18 T cell receptor beta chains from one specimen sequenced in a study of PD-1 blockade in classical Hodgkin lymphoma. Time point specified: cycle 4 day 1 (C4D1), after around six weeks of nivolumab. Every patient had relapsed following autologous stem cell transplantation, and cohorts differed in brentuximab vedotin exposure. This table comes from immunoSEQ multiplex PCR, and its TCRdb copy is limited to in-frame clones, with some not included. The profile shows tens of thousands of clones, 70% to 80% of them singletons. The material was peripheral blood mononuclear cells (PBMCs), obtained before the fourth cycle of nivolumab. These receptors originate from a human donor with classical Hodgkin lymphoma.

CDR3 nucleotide sequence: TGTGCCAGCTGCTTAATGACCGGGACTGCGCCTGAGCAGTACTTC. Protein product: CASCLMTGTAPEQYF. This chain joins TRBV28 and TRBJ2-7; D is perhaps TRBD2 (6 bases). The V and J ends lost 8 bases and 7 bases respectively, with 24 bases between them. Germline CDR1 and CDR2: MDHEN and SYDVKM. This CDR3 has 15 amino acids.

This chain links TRBV7-6 with TRBJ1-1; the D gene is possibly TRBD1 (5 bases). The germline CDR1 and CDR2 sequences are SGHVS and FNYEAQ. CDR3 size: 16 residues. V lost 5 bases to trimming and J lost 3 bases, with 19 bases between them. CDR3 protein: CASSLQRGGRDTEAFF. As DNA, the CDR3 is TGTGCCAGCAGCCTCCAACGGGGGGGAAGGGACACTGAAGCTTTCTTT.

There are a few counts of this clone. J is TRBJ2-5 and V is TRBV7-3; D might be TRBD2 (5 bases). Germline V gene data show CDR1 as SGHTA and CDR2 as FQGTGA. The V and J ends lost 1 base and 7 bases respectively, with 13 bases between them. This CDR3 region has 14 residues. This CDR3 reads CASSLSGLLGTQYF. The CDR3 DNA follows: TGTGCCAGCAGCTTAAGTGGACTGCTCGGGACCCAGTACTTC. Filled out from reference TRBV7-3 and TRBJ2-5, the complete variable domain reads GAGVSQTPSNKVTEKGKYVELRCDPISGHTALYWYRQSLGQGPEFLIYFQGTGAADDSGLPNDRFFAVRPEGSVSTLKIQRTERGDSAVYLCASSLSGLLGTQYFGPGTRLLVL.

The V gene is TRBV6-1, the J gene TRBJ2-1; D is possibly TRBD1 or TRBD2 (5 bases each). The V and J ends lost 4 bases and 9 bases respectively, with 13 bases between them. The CDR3 covers 13 residues. CDR1 and CDR2 from the germline V gene are MNHNS and SASEGT. CDR3 DNA: TGTGCCAGCAGTGCCAGGGCCGAGGGTGAGCAGTTCTTC. The encoded protein is CASSARAEGEQFF.

The V call is TRBV2, the J call TRBJ1-4; D unresolved. V was clipped by 6 bases and J by 4 bases, with 6 bases between them. The CDR3 extends over 12 amino acids. Germline V gene sequence: CDR1 SNHLY, CDR2 FYNNEI. DNA for the CDR3: TGTGCCAGCAGCCTCTTTAATGAAAAACTGTTTTTT. Translation gives CASSLFNEKLFF.

The chain links TRBV5-4 to TRBJ2-7; possible D gene TRBD2, 5 bases. The CDR3 runs 13 residues. The V gene lost 2 bases and the J gene lost 3 bases, with 9 bases spanning the gap. In germline, CDR1 is SGHNT, CDR2 YYREEE (reference sequence). Here the CDR3 DNA reads TGTGCCAGCAGCTTAGCGGAGAACTACGAGCAGTACTTC. It encodes CASSLAENYEQYF.

The rearrangement uses TRBV7-2 and TRBJ1-4; D unresolved. With 6 bases removed from V and 8 bases from J, the gap between germline ends came to 19 bases. The CDR3 is 15 amino acids. Germline V gene data show CDR1 as SGHTA and CDR2 as FQGNSA. In DNA, the CDR3 is TGTGCCAGCAGTTTCTACACCTCCGGAGGCGAAAAACTGTTTTTT. Its protein is CASSFYTSGGEKLFF.

The V and J genes are TRBV5-5 and TRBJ2-5; D is uncertain. This CDR3 has 13 residues. V was cut by 6 bases and J by 4 bases, with 13 bases left in between. The germline CDR1 and CDR2 sequences are SGHKS and YYEKEE (reference sequence). The CDR3 region is CASIRTATETQYF. CDR3 DNA: TGTGCCAGCATCCGGACGGCCACAGAGACCCAGTACTTC.

This clone was observed a few times. The rearrangement links TRBV19 to TRBJ2-2, with 9 bases aligning to TRBD2. In germline, CDR1 is LNHDA, CDR2 SQIVND (reference sequence). The junction had 10 bases not matched to a gene; V was cut back by 5 bases and J by 6 bases. The CDR3 runs to 16 residues. CDR3 protein: CASSLPSGAGAGELFF. The CDR3 DNA reads as TGTGCCAGTAGTCTCCCTAGCGGGGCCGGGGCCGGGGAGCTGTTTTTT.

This chain connects TRBV19 to TRBJ2-7; D is unclear. V lost 1 base and J lost 6, with 10 bases in between. The V gene's germline CDR1 is LNHDA and CDR2 SQIVND (reference sequence). CDR3 length: 13 amino acids. DNA for the CDR3: TGTGCCAGTAGTATAGGTCCAAGGCGCGAGCAGTACTTC. Residues: CASSIGPRREQYF.

This clone was seen more than once but under ten times. This chain connects TRBV4-2 to TRBJ1-5; D is undetermined. The CDR3 runs 13 residues. Germline-derived CDR1 and CDR2 are LGHNA and YNFKEQ. V was clipped by 2 bases and J by 6 bases, with 8 bases between them. CDR3 residues: CASSQTPSQPQHF. In DNA, the CDR3 is TGTGCCAGCAGCCAAACTCCGTCTCAGCCCCAGCATTTT.

The chain joins TRBV27 to TRBJ2-7; D is possibly TRBD2 (5 bases). The CDR3 has 13 amino acids. The ends were cut back, 11 bases at V and 4 bases at J, with 18 bases in the middle. Germline V gene data show CDR1 as MNHEY and CDR2 as SMNVEV (reference sequence). The CDR3, as DNA: TGTGCCTCTCACCGGGCTAGCAGATACGAGCAGTACTTC. This translates into CASHRASRYEQYF.

The J gene is TRBJ2-7, the V gene TRBV7-9; D not resolved. This CDR3 region has 13 residues. Trimming removed 3 bases at V and 0 bases at J, with 6 bases between. Germline V CDR1 and CDR2: SEHNR, FQNEAQ (reference sequence). CDR3 coding DNA: TGTGCCAGCAGCTTGTGGGGCTCCTACGAGCAGTACTTC. Its translation is CASSLWGSYEQYF.

The chain has TRBV28 and TRBJ1-5; no definite D call. CDR1 is MDHEN, CDR2 SYDVKM, per germline. The CDR3 loop spans 15 amino acids. The V end was cut by 3 bases, the J end by 2 bases, with 11 bases between. The CDR3 nucleotides read TGTGCCAGCAGTTTGGACCAGGTCGGCAATCAGCCCCAGCATTTT. As protein: CASSLDQVGNQPQHF.

The V call is TRBV7-9, the J call TRBJ1-1, with D tentatively TRBD1 (6 bases). CDR1 is SEHNR, CDR2 FQNEAQ, per germline (reference sequence). Between the trimmed V and J ends, which lost 5 bases and 8 bases, there was a span of 12 bases. This CDR3 is built from 12 residues. CDR3 sequence: CASSPQGPEAFF. The CDR3 region has the DNA TGTGCCAGCAGCCCACAGGGCCCAGAAGCTTTCTTT.

This clone was counted a single time. This specimen includes other DNA sequences encoding the same CDR3. The chain uses TRBV13 and TRBJ2-3; D uncertain. This CDR3 spans 13 amino acids. Germline lookup yields CDR1 PRHDT and CDR2 FYEKMQ (reference sequence). V was cut by 1 base and J by 1 base, with 3 bases left in between. This CDR3 is CASSLEGTDTQYF. CDR3 DNA sequence: TGTGCCAGCAGCTTAGAGGGCACAGATACGCAGTATTTT.

The V and J genes are TRBV9 and TRBJ2-2; 8 bases map to TRBD1. CDR3 size: 15 residues. The V and J ends lost 0 bases and 5 bases, in that order; junction bases with no gene match: 3. The germline gives CDR1 SGDLS, CDR2 YYNGEE. DNA for the CDR3: TGTGCCAGCAGCGTAGCCTGGACAGGGACCGGGGAGCTGTTTTTT. Amino acid sequence: CASSVAWTGTGELFF.

V and J are TRBV6-6 and TRBJ2-3; no definite D call. V was cut by 7 bases and J by 6 bases, with 8 bases left in between. Germline assignment: CDR1 MNHNY and CDR2 SVGAGI (reference sequence). The length of the CDR3 is 11 residues. CDR3 sequence (DNA): TGTGCCAGCACGACGGCGGATACGCAGTATTTT. Translated: CASTTADTQYF.